One and the same sample provided the 6 T cell receptor beta chains below, sequenced in a study of T cells after yellow fever vaccination. TCRdb redid the calling of the 5' RACE reads with MiXCR, one entry per CDR3 protein. The data hold just under 600,000 distinct CDR3 sequences, with 13% observed a single time. Sequencing used PBMCs, obtained on the day of the yellow fever booster vaccination. All receptors come from a man younger than 45 who received the YFV17D yellow fever vaccine.

The V call is TRBV27, the J call TRBJ2-1; TRBD1 aligns across 8 bases. Germline loops: CDR1 MNHEY, CDR2 SMNVEV (reference sequence). With V trimmed by 10 bases and J by 3 bases, 14 bases remained unmatched. This CDR3 has 16 amino acids. The CDR3 DNA sequence: TGTGCCACCAGCCCCTCGGGACAGGTCCTCTACAATGAGCAGTTCTTC. It is translated as CATSPSGQVLYNEQFF.

The V call is TRBV6-2 or TRBV6-3, the J call TRBJ1-5, with D maybe TRBD1 (6 bases). The germline V and J ends were trimmed by 5 bases and 5 bases, with 16 bases remaining between them. CDR1 and CDR2 from the germline V gene are MNHEY and SVGEGT. This CDR3 region has 15 residues. The DNA for the CDR3 is TGTGCCAGCAGTACCGAAACGGGGGGCGATCAGCCCCAGCATTTT. Translated, it gives CASSTETGGDQPQHF.

This chain uses TRBV3-1 with TRBJ1-1; D is undetermined. The V end lost 4 bases, the J end lost 0 bases, and 9 bases lay between the germline ends. Germline CDR1 and CDR2: LGHDT and YNNKEL (reference sequence). This CDR3 has 14 residues. The CDR3 loop reads CASSLRAVNTEAFF. The DNA of the CDR3 is TGTGCCAGCAGCCTCCGGGCAGTGAACACTGAAGCTTTCTTT.

This clonotype was seen a single time. This sequence joins TRBV5-1 and TRBJ2-3, with D perhaps TRBD1 (6 bases). The CDR3 consists of 15 residues. The V gene lost 2 bases and the J gene lost 5 bases, with 15 bases spanning the gap. Looked up from germline, CDR1 is SGHRS and CDR2 is YFSETQ. CDR3 in DNA: TGCGCCAGCAGCTTCACAGGGCAACCTAAAGATACGCAGTATTTT. It specifies CASSFTGQPKDTQYF.

The V gene is TRBV9, the J gene TRBJ1-5, with 9 nucleotides matching TRBD1. Trimming removed 0 bases from V and 7 bases from J; junction bases left unmatched: 8. The CDR3 consists of 16 residues. Germline lookup yields CDR1 SGDLS and CDR2 YYNGEE. CDR3 DNA: TGTGCCAGCAGCGTAGACAGCGGGACAGGGTTACAGCCCCAGCATTTT. It specifies CASSVDSGTGLQPQHF.

V and J are TRBV2 and TRBJ2-1; 11 bases map to TRBD1. The CDR3 loop spans 14 amino acids. Trimming removed 9 bases from V and 5 bases from J; junction bases left unmatched: 6. Germline CDR1 is SNHLY and CDR2 is FYNNEI. CDR3 nucleotide sequence: TGTGCCAGTGCCTCGGGACAGGGGGACAATGAGCAGTTCTTC. It is translated as CASASGQGDNEQFF.